What follows are 16 T cell receptor beta chains derived from one specimen sequenced in a study of cytomegalovirus exposure and HLA in healthy donors. A multiplex PCR was run with 60 Vbeta primers and 13 Jbeta primers. Using immunoSEQ multiplex PCR, the repertoire was profiled, and TCRdb retains in-frame clones only, with some absent. The table shows 100,000 to 120,000 clones, with around 78% occurring only once. Sequenced input: PBMCs. These receptors came from a male donor in good health and CMV-seronegative.

V gene TRBV5-1 combines with J gene TRBJ2-5; 8 bases are a match to TRBD1. V lost 3 bases and J lost 5; bases outside the gene matches: 3. The CDR3 has 13 amino acids. The germline V gene encodes CDR1 SGHRS and CDR2 YFSETQ. CDR3 protein: CASSSGGEETQYF. CDR3 bases: TGCGCCAGCAGCTCAGGGGGCGAGGAGACCCAGTACTTC.

The chain recombines TRBV7-2 with TRBJ1-5; 7 bases align to TRBD1. Germline V lookup: CDR1 SGHTA, CDR2 FQGNSA. This CDR3 has 14 residues. The V segment lost 5 bases and the J segment 4 bases; nucleotides outside the gene matches: 5. The CDR3 bases are TGTGCCAGCAGCCGCGGGACAGTTAATCAGCCCCAGCATTTT. Protein sequence: CASSRGTVNQPQHF.

The V call is TRBV18, the J call TRBJ2-1; the D gene is possibly TRBD2 (6 bases). CDR3 length: 14 amino acids. CDR1 KGHSH and CDR2 LQKENI come from the germline V gene. V was cut by 6 bases and J by 7 bases, with 16 bases left in between. The CDR3 sequence: CASSHGSPVNEQFF. The CDR3 region has the DNA TGTGCCAGCTCCCACGGGAGTCCTGTGAATGAGCAGTTCTTC.

The CDR3 DNA reads TGTGCCAGCAGCGACGGACTATTCAGAGATACGCAGTATTTT. It yields the protein CASSDGLFRDTQYF. This chain connects TRBV2 to TRBJ2-3; tentative D call: TRBD2 (6 bases). From germline, CDR1 is SNHLY and CDR2 FYNNEI. The V end was cut by 6 bases, the J end by 5 bases, with 15 bases between. CDR3 length equals 14 residues.

The chain links TRBV7-3 to TRBJ2-3; possible D gene TRBD2, 5 bases. CDR1 is SGHTA, CDR2 FQGTGA, per germline. The CDR3 spans 13 residues. Trimming removed 4 bases at V and 2 bases at J, with 7 bases between. Here the CDR3 reads CASSSRDTDTQYF. The CDR3 DNA reads as TGTGCCAGCAGCTCCCGGGACACAGATACGCAGTATTTT.

This clone showed up just a few times. One junction end disagrees with the germline gene, perhaps due to a read error. The chain has TRBV5-6 and TRBJ2-7; D uncertain. CDR3 length: 11 residues. Germline CDR1 and CDR2: SGHDT and YYEEEE. CDR3 protein: CASSSSSEQYF. The CDR3 bases are TGTGCCAGCAGCTCCTCCTCCGAGCAGTACTTC.

The V call is TRBV10-3, the J call TRBJ2-7, with a tentative D call TRBD1 (6 bases). The CDR3 extends over 16 amino acids. The V end lost 4 bases, the J end lost 2 bases, and 18 bases lay between the germline ends. Germline CDR1 and CDR2: ENHRY and SYGVKD. The CDR3 region has the DNA TGTGCCATCAGTGCGGCTGCCGAGGGGGACGCCTACGAGCAGTACTTC. Protein sequence: CAISAAAEGDAYEQYF.

This chain joins TRBV6-4 and TRBJ2-3; 12 positions match TRBD1. The V gene's germline CDR1 is MRHNA and CDR2 SNTAGT. This CDR3 comprises 15 residues. V shed 6 bases and J 4 bases; nucleotides not matched to a gene: 5. The DNA of the CDR3 is TGTGCCAGCAGCTCCGGGACAGGGGGCGCAGATACGCAGTATTTT. The encoded protein is CASSSGTGGADTQYF.

This rearrangement joins TRBV27 to TRBJ2-1, with D unclear. V was shortened by 6 bases and J by 3 bases, with 18 bases between the two germline ends. The CDR3 is 16 amino acids. Germline lookup yields CDR1 MNHEY and CDR2 SMNVEV (reference sequence). CDR3 protein: CASRTNLLHGYNEQFF. The CDR3 DNA is TGTGCCAGCAGAACCAACCTCTTACATGGCTACAATGAGCAGTTCTTC.

The gene calls are TRBV7-8 and TRBJ1-5, with D possibly matching TRBD1 (5 bases). The CDR3 has 15 residues. The germline CDR1 and CDR2 sequences are SGHVS and FQNEAQ. Trimming cost V 7 bases and J 1 base, with 14 bases left between them. CDR3 in amino acids: CASMEGEGSNQPQHF. CDR3 coding DNA: TGTGCCAGCATGGAAGGGGAGGGGAGCAATCAGCCCCAGCATTTT.

V gene TRBV11-2 combines with J gene TRBJ2-5; D possibly corresponds to TRBD1 (6 bases). CDR1 is SGHAT, CDR2 FQNNGV, per germline. Trimming stripped 5 bases from V and 2 bases from J, with 15 bases between. The CDR3 runs to 15 residues. CDR3 DNA: TGTGCCAGCAGCCCCATGTCAGGGGCGCAAGAGACCCAGTACTTC. Its translation: CASSPMSGAQETQYF.

This clone is a singleton in its sample. V is TRBV11-3 and J is TRBJ2-7; D is ambiguous. Germline CDR1 reads SGHNT; CDR2 reads YENEEA. With 3 bases removed from V and 5 bases from J, the gap between germline ends came to 5 bases. CDR3 length: 11 residues. The CDR3 region is CASSLYNEQYF. CDR3 coding DNA: TGTGCCAGCAGCTTGTACAACGAGCAGTACTTC.

The chain links TRBV5-5 to TRBJ2-7; 7 bases fit TRBD1. The CDR3 consists of 14 residues. Germline-derived CDR1 and CDR2 are SGHKS and YYEKEE (reference sequence). V shed 4 bases, J shed 7 bases, and the junction held 11 bases outside the gene matches. CDR3 sequence (DNA): TGTGCCAGCAGCACCCGGGACAGACGTCCTGAGCAGTACTTC. It is translated as CASSTRDRRPEQYF. Full variable domain (outside the CDR3, taken from reference TRBV5-5 and TRBJ2-7): DAGVTQSPTHLIKTRGQQVTLRCSPISGHKSVSWYQQVLGQGPQFIFQYYEKEERGRGNFPDRFSARQFPNYSSELNVNALLLGDSALYLCASSTRDRRPEQYFGPGTRLTVT.

This clone was observed a few times. The genes are TRBV29-1 and TRBJ2-5, with D possibly matching TRBD1 (5 bases). There are 13 residues in the CDR3. V was cut by 4 bases and J by 4 bases, with 13 bases left in between. CDR1 SQVTM and CDR2 ANQGSEA come from the germline V gene. As DNA, the CDR3 is TGCAGCGTTGCCCAGGGAAAAGGAGAGACCCAGTACTTC. It translates to CSVAQGKGETQYF. The full variable domain, rest sourced from reference TRBV29-1 and TRBJ2-5, is SAVISQKPSRDICQRGTSLTIQCQVDSQVTMMFWYRQQPGQSLTLIATANQGSEATYESGFVIDKFPISRPNLTFSTLTVSNMSPEDSSIYLCSVAQGKGETQYFGPGTRLLVL.

The rearrangement joins TRBV21-1 to TRBJ2-3; the D segment call TRBD2 is taken from the table without a DNA check. TRBV21-1 is recorded as a pseudogene. There are 14 residues in the CDR3. The CDR3 is CASPSGGNTDTQYF. The CDR3 region has the DNA TGTGCCAGCCCCTCGGGGGGGAACACAGATACGCAGTATTTT.

The chain uses TRBV19 and TRBJ1-4; perhaps TRBD1 as D (5 bases). The CDR3 covers 15 residues. Germline V gene data show CDR1 as LNHDA and CDR2 as SQIVND (reference sequence). V shed 5 bases and J shed 7 bases, with 17 bases lying between them. Here the CDR3 reads CASSAGQWRSEKLFF. The CDR3 region has the DNA TGTGCCAGTAGTGCCGGACAATGGCGCTCTGAAAAACTGTTTTTT.